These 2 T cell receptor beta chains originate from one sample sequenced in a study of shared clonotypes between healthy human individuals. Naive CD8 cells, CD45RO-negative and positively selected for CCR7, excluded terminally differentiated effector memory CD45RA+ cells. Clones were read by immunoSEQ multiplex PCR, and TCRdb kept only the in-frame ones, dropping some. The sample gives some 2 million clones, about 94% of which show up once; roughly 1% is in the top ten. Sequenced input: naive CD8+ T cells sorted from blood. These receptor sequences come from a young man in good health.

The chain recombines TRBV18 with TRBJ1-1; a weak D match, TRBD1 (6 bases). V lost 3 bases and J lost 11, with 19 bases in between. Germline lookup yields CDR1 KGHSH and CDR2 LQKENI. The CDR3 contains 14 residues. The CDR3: CASSPLDRLVGAFF. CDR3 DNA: TGTGCCAGCTCACCTCTCGACAGGCTGGTGGGGGCTTTCTTT.

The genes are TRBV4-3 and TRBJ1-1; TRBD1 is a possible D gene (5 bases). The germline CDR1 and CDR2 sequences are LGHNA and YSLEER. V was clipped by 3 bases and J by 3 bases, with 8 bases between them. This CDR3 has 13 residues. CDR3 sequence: CASSQGVYTEAFF. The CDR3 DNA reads TGCGCCAGCAGCCAGGGGGTGTACACTGAAGCTTTCTTT.